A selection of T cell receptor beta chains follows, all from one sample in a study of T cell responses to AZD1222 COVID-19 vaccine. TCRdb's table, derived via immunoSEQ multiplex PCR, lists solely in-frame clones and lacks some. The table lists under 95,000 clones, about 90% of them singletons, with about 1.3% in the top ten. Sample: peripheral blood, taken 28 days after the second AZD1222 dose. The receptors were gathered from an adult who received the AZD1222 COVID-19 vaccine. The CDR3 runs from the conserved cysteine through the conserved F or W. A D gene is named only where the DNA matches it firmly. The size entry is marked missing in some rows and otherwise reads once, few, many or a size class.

CDR3 DNA: TGTGCCAGCAGCCCAAACTACGAGCAGTACTTC
CDR3 protein: CASSPNYEQYF
J gene: TRBJ2-7
clone size: .
D gene: .
V gene: TRBV7-8

CDR3 DNA: TGTGCCAGCACTTCACAATTGGGGGGTATGAATGAGCAGTTCTTC
CDR3 protein: CASTSQLGGMNEQFF
J gene: TRBJ2-1
clone size: .
D gene: .
V gene: TRBV6-5

CDR3 DNA: TGTGCCAGCAGCTCCAAGGACTATGGCTTGGCGGGGGGGCCTGAGCAGTTCTTC
CDR3 protein: CASSSKDYGLAGGPEQFF
J gene: TRBJ2-1
clone size: .
D gene: TRBD2
V gene: TRBV11-2

CDR3 DNA: TGTGCCTGGGACAGCAAACAGGGGGCCACTGAAGCTTTCTTT
CDR3 protein: CAWDSKQGATEAFF
J gene: TRBJ1-1
clone size: once
D gene: TRBD1
V gene: TRBV30

CDR3 DNA: TGTGCCAGCAGCTTAACTGGGGCACCGCGAAGCACTGAAGCTTTCTTT
CDR3 protein: CASSLTGAPRSTEAFF
J gene: TRBJ1-1
clone size: .
D gene: .
V gene: TRBV7-3

CDR3 DNA: TGTGCCGTGGGAAGGGAAGAGACCCAGTACTTC
CDR3 protein: CAVGREETQYF
J gene: TRBJ2-5
clone size: .
D gene: .
V gene: TRBV2

CDR3 DNA: TGTGCCAGCAGCGAACAGGGCAGGATGAACACTGAAGCTTTCTTT
CDR3 protein: CASSEQGRMNTEAFF
J gene: TRBJ1-1
clone size: .
D gene: .
V gene: TRBV9

CDR3 DNA: TGTGCCAGCAGTGAAATCCGGCGGGGATACAATGAGCAGTTCTTC
CDR3 protein: CASSEIRRGYNEQFF
J gene: TRBJ2-1
clone size: .
D gene: .
V gene: TRBV2

CDR3 DNA: TGTGCCAGCAGTTACGAAGCAGGCCTGGGGGAGCAGTACTTC
CDR3 protein: CASSYEAGLGEQYF
J gene: TRBJ2-7
clone size: .
D gene: .
V gene: TRBV6-5

CDR3 DNA: TGTGCCAGCAGTTCCCTGAGGTACGAGCAGTACTTC
CDR3 protein: CASSSLRYEQYF
J gene: TRBJ2-7
clone size: .
D gene: .
V gene: TRBV28

CDR3 DNA: TGCGCCAGCAGCTTCAGGGGGGAAGCCAAAAACATTCAGTACTTC
CDR3 protein: CASSFRGEAKNIQYF
J gene: TRBJ2-4
clone size: .
D gene: .
V gene: TRBV5-1

CDR3 DNA: TGTGCCAGCAGTGAATTGCAGGGGAAGAGGTACGCTGAAGCTTTCTTT
CDR3 protein: CASSELQGKRYAEAFF
J gene: TRBJ1-1
clone size: .
D gene: .
V gene: TRBV6-1

CDR3 DNA: TGTGCCAGCAGTCCGGGTAAGGACAGGGGGCTTCGGGGCTACACCTTC
CDR3 protein: CASSPGKDRGLRGYTF
J gene: TRBJ1-2
clone size: once
D gene: TRBD1
V gene: TRBV11-3

CDR3 DNA: TGTGCCAGTAGTATGCCGGGACAGGGAAAGTATGGCTACACCTTC
CDR3 protein: CASSMPGQGKYGYTF
J gene: TRBJ1-2
clone size: .
D gene: TRBD1
V gene: TRBV19

CDR3 DNA: TGTGCCAGCAGCCAAGGTCTAGCGACTGGCTATGAGCAGTTCTTC
CDR3 protein: CASSQGLATGYEQFF
J gene: TRBJ2-1
clone size: .
D gene: .
V gene: TRBV3-1/TRBV3-2

CDR3 DNA: TGTGCCAGCACGTGGGGGGGGGCAACTAATGAAAAACTGTTTTTT
CDR3 protein: CASTWGGATNEKLFF
J gene: TRBJ1-4
clone size: .
D gene: .
V gene: TRBV28

CDR3 DNA: TGCGCCAGCAGCCAATCGCGGGGTGAGAAGCAGTTCTTC
CDR3 protein: CASSQSRGEKQFF
J gene: TRBJ2-1
clone size: .
D gene: .
V gene: TRBV4-1

CDR3 DNA: TGTGCCAGCAGCCCCTTCGCAGGGCCAAATGAGGGTGAGCAGTTCTTC
CDR3 protein: CASSPFAGPNEGEQFF
J gene: TRBJ2-1
clone size: .
D gene: .
V gene: TRBV11-2

CDR3 DNA: TGTGCCAGCAGCTCTGGGGGACAGATCCAGTTCTTC
CDR3 protein: CASSSGGQIQFF
J gene: TRBJ2-1
clone size: .
D gene: TRBD1
V gene: TRBV11-3

CDR3 DNA: TGTGCCAGCAGCCAAGAAGGGACAGATACGCAGTATTTT
CDR3 protein: CASSQEGTDTQYF
J gene: TRBJ2-3
clone size: .
D gene: .
V gene: TRBV3-1/TRBV3-2

CDR3 DNA: TGCAGCGTTGAGGTACAGGGAAAGCACACTGAAGCTTTCTTT
CDR3 protein: CSVEVQGKHTEAFF
J gene: TRBJ1-1
clone size: .
D gene: .
V gene: TRBV29-1

CDR3 DNA: TGTGCCAGTAGTACTGGACAGCGAGGTGGAGGTGTCACTGAAGCTTTCTTT
CDR3 protein: CASSTGQRGGGVTEAFF
J gene: TRBJ1-1
clone size: .
D gene: .
V gene: TRBV19

CDR3 DNA: TGTGCCAGCAGTTATCGGTCGGGTAAGGAAAAACTGTTTTTT
CDR3 protein: CASSYRSGKEKLFF
J gene: TRBJ1-4
clone size: .
D gene: .
V gene: TRBV6-5

CDR3 DNA: TGCAGCGTTGAAGGGTTCGGACTAGCGGGGGCCCTTAGCTCCTACAATGAGCAGTTCTTC
CDR3 protein: CSVEGFGLAGALSSYNEQFF
J gene: TRBJ2-1
clone size: .
D gene: TRBD2
V gene: TRBV29-1

CDR3 DNA: TGCGCCAGCAGCCCCCCGGTTGGGACAGCCCCCTACGAGCAGTACTTC
CDR3 protein: CASSPPVGTAPYEQYF
J gene: TRBJ2-7
clone size: .
D gene: TRBD1
V gene: TRBV10-1

CDR3 DNA: TGTGCCAGCAGTTCCGGGACAGGCACCTACGAGCAGTACTTC
CDR3 protein: CASSSGTGTYEQYF
J gene: TRBJ2-7
clone size: .
D gene: TRBD1
V gene: TRBV5-6

CDR3 DNA: TGTGCCAGTAATCGAGGACAGGCAAGCTATGGCTACACCTTC
CDR3 protein: CASNRGQASYGYTF
J gene: TRBJ1-2
clone size: .
D gene: TRBD1
V gene: TRBV19